The 27 T cell receptor beta chains reported below all come from one sample, sequenced in a study of molecular identifiers for immune sequencing clone quantification (dated by TCRdb to the late 2010s). The library relied on PCR. This sample was sequenced with an Illumina HiSeq 4000. TCRdb reprocessed the public reads (quality trimming at Q25 with fastp, clone calling with MiXCR) and kept in-frame beta chains. Here each entry gathers all rows of one CDR3 protein and keeps the most common genes and DNA. The sample table lists 8,500 to 11,000 distinct CDR3 sequences, roughly 19% of them with a count of one. The ten largest account for roughly 1.9% of the sample. Specimen: naive CD8+ T cells from blood, with Jurkat cell RNA spiked in. This specimen's cell subset or site label, interpreted: FACS-sorted CD8+CD4-CCR7+CD45RA+ naive T cells. The receptors here all came from a human donor in good health. Some libraries in this study had Jurkat cell RNA spiked in.

This clonotype is medium-sized by share. V is TRBV3-1 and J is TRBJ1-2; 7 nucleotides align to TRBD1. The CDR3 sequence is 14 residues long. Germline V gene sequence: CDR1 LGHDT, CDR2 YNNKEL (reference sequence). The ends lost 4 bases at V and 7 bases at J; junction bases unmatched: 9. The CDR3: CASSRQGPYPGYTF. The CDR3 DNA sequence: TGTGCCAGCAGCCGACAGGGCCCGTACCCTGGCTACACCTTC.

A few counts support this clonotype. The rearrangement links TRBV20-1 to TRBJ2-7; TRBD2 agrees at 11 bases. The germline V gene has CDR1 DFQATT and CDR2 SNEGSKA (reference sequence). The CDR3 has 17 amino acids. J gave up 4 bases and V 6 bases, and 17 bases lay outside the gene matches. The CDR3 DNA follows: TGCAGTGCCTTAGATAATAGCGGGAGGGCCTTATCGTACGAGCAGTACTTC. Protein: CSALDNSGRALSYEQYF.

About this clonotype itself: It may be a read error: a sequence one base away is much more abundant. The rearrangement links TRBV4-1 to TRBJ2-3, with D perhaps TRBD1 (6 bases). This CDR3 is built from 14 residues. Germline CDR1 MGHRA, CDR2 YSYEKL. The CDR3 is CTSSQGPGADTQYF. CDR3 bases: TGCACCAGCAGCCAGGGTCCAGGGGCAGATACGCAGTATTTT.

This clonotype has a handful of counts. A read error is possible here, since a much larger clone lies one base away. The genes are TRBV11-3 and TRBJ2-7, with 9 bases fitting TRBD1. This CDR3 region has 15 residues. The V gene's germline CDR1 is SGHNT and CDR2 YENEEA. The CDR3 protein is CASSLEGDRDYEQCF. CDR3 coding DNA: TGTGCCAGCAGCTTAGAAGGGGACAGGGACTACGAGCAGTGCTTC.

This clonotype appeared a few times. The rearrangement joins TRBV5-3 to TRBJ2-7, with TRBD2 matching over 7 bases. TRBV5-3 is assigned to the ORF class and has an uncertain function. The CDR3 length is 13 residues. Unmatched junction bases numbered 11, after V lost 8 bases and J lost 6 bases. CDR3 DNA: TGTGCCAGTCTCGTGACGGGAGGAGTCGAGCAGTACTTC. Its translation: CASLVTGGVEQYF.

By share, this clonotype ranks as medium-sized. The chain uses TRBV7-6 and TRBJ2-3; 8 nucleotides line up with TRBD1. The V gene's germline CDR1 is SGHVS and CDR2 FNYEAQ. The CDR3 totals 17 residues. V lost 2 bases to trimming and J lost 0 bases; unmatched junction nucleotides: 7. This CDR3 reads CASSLYPGQVSTDTQYF. DNA of the CDR3: TGTGCCAGCAGCTTATACCCGGGACAGGTCAGCACAGATACGCAGTATTTT.

By share, this clonotype ranks as medium-sized. The chain links TRBV29-1 to TRBJ2-3; D is possibly TRBD1 or TRBD2 (5 bases each). Germline CDR1 reads SQVTM; CDR2 reads ANQGSEA. The CDR3 is 11 residues long. V lost 3 bases to trimming and J lost 7 bases, with 8 bases between them. CDR3 DNA sequence: TGCAGCGTTGATGGGGGTTATACGCAGTATTTT. Translating gives CSVDGGYTQYF.

About this clonotype: A much larger clone lies one base from this, so it may be a read error. The rearrangement uses TRBV20-1 and TRBJ2-1; 8 bases agree with TRBD2. Trimming cost V 2 bases and J 11 bases; bases outside gene matches: 8. Germline V lookup: CDR1 DFQATT, CDR2 SNEGSKA (reference sequence). The length of the CDR3 is 13 residues. The CDR3, as DNA: TGCAGTGCTAGACTAGCGGGCGAGAATAAGCAGTTCTTC. This codes for CSARLAGENKQFF.

In its sample, this clonotype was seen many times. This chain links TRBV6-6 with TRBJ1-1, with no clear D. Germline values: CDR1 MNHNY, CDR2 SVGAGI (reference sequence). This CDR3 is built from 12 residues. With 8 bases removed from V and 1 base from J, the gap between germline ends came to 8 bases. DNA for the CDR3: TGTGCCAGCGGCAGGAAGAACACTGAAGCTTTCTTT. Translation: CASGRKNTEAFF.

Judged by abundance, this clonotype is medium-sized. This chain links TRBV6-5 with TRBJ2-5; D unclear. The length of the CDR3 is 15 residues. CDR1 MNHEY and CDR2 SVGAGI come from the germline V gene. Trimming left V 0 bases short and J 0 bases short, with 8 bases between. CDR3 in DNA: TGTGCCAGCAGTTACTCGGGAAACGACCAAGAGACCCAGTACTTC. It translates to CASSYSGNDQETQYF.

The chain is built from TRBV13 and TRBJ2-2, with TRBD2 as a possible D gene (6 bases). The CDR3 extends over 15 amino acids. V shed 4 bases and J shed 6 bases, with 15 bases lying between them. The germline gives CDR1 PRHDT, CDR2 FYEKMQ (reference sequence). The CDR3 sequence is CASSSGTLLAGELFF. DNA for the CDR3: TGTGCCAGCAGCTCCGGGACTCTCTTGGCCGGGGAGCTGTTTTTT.

V and J are TRBV9 and TRBJ2-3; perhaps TRBD2 as D (6 bases). This CDR3 region has 15 residues. V was shortened by 5 bases and J by 0 bases, with 13 bases between the two germline ends. Germline V gene lookup returns CDR1 SGDLS and CDR2 YYNGEE. Here the CDR3 DNA reads TGTGCCAGCAGTGCTACTGGGACTAGCACAGATACGCAGTATTTT. This gives the protein CASSATGTSTDTQYF.

This clonotype qualifies as medium-sized (0.01 to 0.1%). This chain joins TRBV7-9 and TRBJ2-3; possibly TRBD1 for D (5 bases). The ends were cut back, 5 bases at V and 5 bases at J, with 8 bases in the middle. Germline V lookup: CDR1 SEHNR, CDR2 FQNEAQ (reference sequence). The CDR3 covers 12 residues. This CDR3 is CASSQGLDTQYF. CDR3 DNA: TGTGCCAGCAGCCAGGGTTTAGATACGCAGTATTTT.

This clonotype has a count of ten or more. The V and J genes are TRBV12-3 or TRBV12-4 and TRBJ1-5, with D unclear. The CDR3 is 16 amino acids. V lost 5 bases to trimming and J lost 3 bases, with 17 bases between them. The CDR3 loop is CASSPVPSKPNQPQHF. CDR3 DNA sequence: TGTGCCAGCAGTCCCGTTCCCTCGAAGCCCAATCAGCCCCAGCATTTT.

By share of the sample, this clonotype is medium-sized (0.01 to 0.1%). This rearrangement joins TRBV10-3 to TRBJ2-3, with TRBD2 matching 7 bases. CDR1 and CDR2 (germline): ENHRY, SYGVKD. CDR3 length: 15 amino acids. Unmatched junction bases numbered 12, after V lost 10 bases and J lost 2 bases. In DNA form, the CDR3 reads TGTGCCACGACTAGCTCAAGACTACACACAGATACGCAGTATTTT. Translating gives CATTSSRLHTDTQYF.

This clonotype is categorized as medium-sized. This chain joins TRBV19 and TRBJ2-2; D unresolved. V lost 8 bases, J lost 6 bases, and 4 bases lay in between. This CDR3 spans 10 amino acids. The germline V gene has CDR1 LNHDA and CDR2 SQIVND (reference sequence). The CDR3 protein is CASWSGELFF. The DNA of the CDR3 is TGTGCCAGTTGGTCCGGGGAGCTGTTTTTT. Filled out from reference TRBV19 and TRBJ2-2, the complete variable domain reads DGGITQSPKYLFRKEGQNVTLSCEQNLNHDAMYWYRQDPGQGLRLIYYSQIVNDFQKGDIAEGYSVSREKKESFPLTVTSAQKNPTAFYLCASWSGELFFGEGSRLTVL.

This clonotype was observed a handful of times. This may come from a read error, since a much larger clone is one base off. The V gene is TRBV29-1, the J gene TRBJ2-1, with D tentatively TRBD1 (6 bases). Germline V lookup: CDR1 SQVTM, CDR2 ANQGSEA. The length of the CDR3 is 17 residues. V was trimmed by 2 bases and J by 2 bases, leaving 19 bases between them. As DNA, the CDR3 is TGCAGCGTTGAAACCCCAGGGGACCCGAGCCCCTACAATGAGCAGTTCTTC. Its protein is CSVETPGDPSPYNEQFF.

The chain employs TRBV27 and TRBJ2-7; 7 nucleotides agree with TRBD2. Unmatched junction bases numbered 2, after V lost 6 bases and J lost 0 bases. This CDR3 is built from 13 residues. Germline V CDR1 and CDR2: MNHEY, SMNVEV (reference sequence). CDR3 DNA: TGTGCCAGCAGCAGGGACTACTCCTACGAGCAGTACTTC. Protein sequence: CASSRDYSYEQYF.

In its sample, this clonotype is medium-sized. The chain links TRBV30 to TRBJ2-7; a possible D gene is TRBD2 (5 bases). From germline, CDR1 is GTSNPN and CDR2 SVGIG (reference sequence). The CDR3 spans 12 residues. Trimming pared 0 bases from V and 9 bases from J, leaving 12 bases between. The DNA of the CDR3 is TGTGCCTGGAGTGTAGACCAGCGGCGGCAGTACTTC. Translation gives CAWSVDQRRQYF.

This clonotype is deemed medium-sized (0.01 to 0.1%). V and J are TRBV14 and TRBJ2-1; the match to TRBD1 covers 9 bases. Looked up from germline, CDR1 is SGHDN and CDR2 is FVKESK. V was clipped by 4 bases and J by 7 bases; unmatched bases: 8. This CDR3 comprises 15 residues. The CDR3 nucleotides read TGTGCCAGCAGCCGAGGACAGGGGTCGTATAATGAGCAGTTCTTC. Translation gives CASSRGQGSYNEQFF. Full variable domain (missing parts from reference TRBV14 and TRBJ2-1): EAGVTQFPSHSVIEKGQTVTLRCDPISGHDNLYWYRRVMGKEIKFLLHFVKESKQDESGMPNNRFLAERTGGTYSTLKVQPAELEDSGVYFCASSRGQGSYNEQFFGPGTRLTVL.

By share of the sample, this clonotype is medium-sized. This sequence joins TRBV20-1 and TRBJ2-7, with 9 bases that match TRBD2. The CDR3 runs to 15 residues. Germline values: CDR1 DFQATT, CDR2 SNEGSKA (reference sequence). With 0 bases clipped from V and 2 bases from J, the junction kept 5 bases outside the gene matches. CDR3 protein: CSARDRREGPYEQYF. The DNA of the CDR3 is TGCAGTGCTAGAGACCGGCGGGAGGGACCCTACGAGCAGTACTTC.

This clonotype qualifies as medium-sized. This sequence joins TRBV20-1 and TRBJ2-5; tentatively, D is TRBD1 or TRBD2 (5 bases each). V was pared by 1 base and J by 1 base, with 10 bases between. CDR1 is DFQATT, CDR2 SNEGSKA, per germline (reference sequence). The CDR3 is 14 amino acids. CDR3 sequence (DNA): TGCAGTGCTAGAGTGGATGGGGGCCAAGAGACCCAGTACTTC. Translated: CSARVDGGQETQYF.

This clonotype qualifies as medium-sized. J is TRBJ1-5 and V is TRBV4-1; 7 nucleotides align to TRBD1. The CDR3 runs 16 residues. Germline lookup yields CDR1 MGHRA and CDR2 YSYEKL. With V trimmed by 1 base and J by 4 bases, 7 bases remained unmatched. Here the CDR3 reads CASSQAAGTANQPQHF. Here the CDR3 DNA reads TGCGCCAGCAGCCAAGCCGCCGGGACAGCAAATCAGCCCCAGCATTTT.

In its sample, this clonotype is medium-sized. The chain links TRBV10-3 to TRBJ2-5; unclear D gene. The CDR3 has 14 amino acids. Trimming cost V 3 bases and J 3 bases, with 11 bases left between them. Per germline, CDR1 ENHRY and CDR2 SYGVKD. CDR3 sequence reads: CAISDRVSEETQYF. The CDR3 DNA is TGTGCCATCAGTGATAGGGTTTCGGAAGAGACCCAGTACTTC.

The genes are TRBV19 and TRBJ2-7; 9 nucleotides agree with TRBD2. V lost 3 bases, J lost 3 bases, and 0 bases stayed unmatched. In germline, CDR1 is LNHDA, CDR2 SQIVND (reference sequence). The CDR3 is 13 amino acids. CDR3 in amino acids: CASSISGSYEQYF. The CDR3 DNA follows: TGTGCCAGTAGTATTAGCGGGAGCTACGAGCAGTACTTC.

This clonotype turned up a few times. The rearrangement joins TRBV7-3 to TRBJ2-1; D ambiguous. The CDR3 has 13 amino acids. Germline V lookup: CDR1 SGHTA, CDR2 FQGTGA. Trimming stripped 5 bases from V and 0 bases from J, with 5 bases between. The CDR3 loop is CASSSSSYNEQFF. CDR3 coding DNA: TGTGCCAGCAGCAGCAGCTCCTACAATGAGCAGTTCTTC. The variable domain in full, completed from reference TRBV7-3 and TRBJ2-1, reads GAGVSQTPSNKVTEKGKYVELRCDPISGHTALYWYRQSLGQGPEFLIYFQGTGAADDSGLPNDRFFAVRPEGSVSTLKIQRTERGDSAVYLCASSSSSYNEQFFGPGTRLTVL.

The chain uses TRBV4-3 and TRBJ2-7; tentatively, D is TRBD2 (6 bases). Germline V gene data show CDR1 as LGHNA and CDR2 as YSLEER. The CDR3 extends over 17 amino acids. Trimming stripped 0 bases from V and 2 bases from J, with 17 bases between. The CDR3 nucleotides read TGCGCCAGCAGCCAAGATTTAGGGCTAGCGAGTCCCTACGAGCAGTACTTC. Its translation is CASSQDLGLASPYEQYF.